This entry lists 16 T cell receptor beta chains sequenced from one sample in a study of blood T cell repertoires in COVID-19. Sequencing used immunoSEQ multiplex PCR; TCRdb keeps in-frame clones, though not all of them. The data hold roughly 98,000 clones, with approximately 92% observed a single time. The sequenced sample consisted of peripheral blood. The source is a woman aged 60-75 years with active COVID-19.

The chain links TRBV27 to TRBJ1-5; 10 nucleotides agree with TRBD1. V shed 2 bases and J 6 bases; nucleotides not matched to a gene: 7. There are 16 residues in the CDR3. CDR1 is MNHEY and CDR2 is SMNVEV in the germline V gene (reference sequence). The CDR3 DNA follows: TGTGCCAGCAGTTTACGCGGACAGGGGGAGGGTCAGCCCCAGCATTTT. It translates to CASSLRGQGEGQPQHF.

The J gene is TRBJ2-3, the V gene TRBV11-3; D is possibly TRBD1 (6 bases). Germline CDR1 reads SGHNT; CDR2 reads YENEEA. Trimming took 5 bases from V and 4 from J, leaving 19 bases between them. The CDR3 consists of 16 residues. CDR3 residues: CASSLLTGRGADTQYF. The CDR3 nucleotides read TGTGCCAGCAGCCTCCTGACAGGAAGGGGAGCAGATACGCAGTATTTT.

The gene calls are TRBV7-7 and TRBJ2-3; 8 nucleotides match TRBD1. The length of the CDR3 is 15 residues. Germline V gives CDR1 SSHAT, CDR2 FNYEAQ (reference sequence). With V trimmed by 1 base and J by 3 bases, 3 bases remained unmatched. This CDR3 is CASSLVQGATDTQYF. The DNA of the CDR3 is TGTGCCAGCAGCTTAGTTCAGGGGGCAACAGATACGCAGTATTTT.

The chain carries TRBV28 and TRBJ2-7, with D possibly TRBD2 on 6 matching bases. The CDR3 spans 14 residues. CDR1 is MDHEN and CDR2 is SYDVKM in the germline V gene. The ends were cut back, 5 bases at V and 6 bases at J, with 17 bases in the middle. In DNA, the CDR3 is TGTGCCAGCAGTGCCGGGACTCGTCGGGGCGAGCAGTACTTC. Translating gives CASSAGTRRGEQYF.

Here the CDR3 reads CASSPTQGSGYTF. The DNA of the CDR3 is TGTGCCAGCAGCCCAACTCAGGGCTCCGGCTACACCTTC. This rearrangement joins TRBV11-2 to TRBJ1-2, with a tentative D call TRBD1 (5 bases). CDR1 and CDR2 (germline): SGHAT, FQNNGV. Trimming cost V 5 bases and J 8 bases, with 15 bases left between them. The CDR3 sequence is 13 residues long.

In DNA form, the CDR3 reads TGTGCCAGCAGCCAACGGGGGAGAGTCTTCGAGCAGTACTTC. This translates into CASSQRGRVFEQYF. J is TRBJ2-7 and V is TRBV6-5; a possible D gene is TRBD2 (6 bases). The CDR3 loop spans 14 amino acids. Germline V gene data show CDR1 as MNHEY and CDR2 as SVGAGI. V was clipped by 6 bases and J by 6 bases, with 18 bases between them.

Only one count was recorded for this clone. The chain joins TRBV19 to TRBJ1-2, with 8 positions matching TRBD1. CDR3 size: 15 residues. V gave up 1 base and J gave up 8 bases; unmatched junction bases: 9. CDR1 and CDR2 from the germline V gene are LNHDA and SQIVND (reference sequence). The CDR3 sequence is CASSIAPGGTEGYTF. CDR3 coding DNA: TGTGCCAGTAGTATAGCCCCAGGGGGCACGGAAGGCTACACCTTC. Full variable domain (outside the CDR3, taken from reference TRBV19 and TRBJ1-2): DGGITQSPKYLFRKEGQNVTLSCEQNLNHDAMYWYRQDPGQGLRLIYYSQIVNDFQKGDIAEGYSVSREKKESFPLTVTSAQKNPTAFYLCASSIAPGGTEGYTFGSGTRLTVV.

Concerning this clone itself: A junction end diverges from the germline sequence, so it may reflect a read error. The chain carries TRBV5-1 and TRBJ1-5; TRBD1 agrees at 10 bases. CDR1 and CDR2 from the germline V gene are SGHRS and YFSETQ. CDR3 length: 15 residues. The CDR3, as DNA: TGCGCCGGCAGCGCGACAGGGGGCTGGAGACAGCCCCAGCATTTT. It codes for CAGSATGGWRQPQHF. The full variable domain, completed using reference TRBV5-1 and TRBJ1-5, is KAGVTQTPRYLIKTRGQQVTLSCSPISGHRSVSWYQQTPGQGLQFLFEYFSETQRNKGNFPGRFSGRQFSNSRSEMNVSTLELGDSALYLCAGSATGGWRQPQHFGDGTRLSIL.

The V and J genes are TRBV2 and TRBJ1-6, with TRBD1 matching over 8 bases. The CDR3 runs to 16 residues. The trim removed 6 bases at V and 0 bases at J, leaving 4 bases unmatched. CDR1 and CDR2 (germline): SNHLY, FYNNEI. CDR3 bases: TGTGCCAGCAGATCTGACAGGGGCTCCTATAATTCACCCCTCCACTTT. Its protein is CASRSDRGSYNSPLHF.

The gene calls are TRBV27 and TRBJ2-6; TRBD1 is a possible D gene (6 bases). CDR1 and CDR2 from the germline V gene are MNHEY and SMNVEV (reference sequence). Trimming shortened V by 6 bases and J by 2 bases, and 14 bases separated the two germline ends. This CDR3 spans 16 amino acids. The CDR3 protein is CASRYTGTTGANVLTF. The CDR3 DNA is TGTGCCAGCAGGTACACAGGGACAACTGGGGCCAACGTCCTGACTTTC.

CDR3 residues: CASSSPGANEKLFF. Here the CDR3 DNA reads TGTGCCAGTAGTTCACCGGGGGCTAATGAAAAACTGTTTTTT. V is TRBV19 and J is TRBJ1-4, with a possible D match to TRBD1 (5 bases). V was clipped by 5 bases and J by 3 bases, with 10 bases between them. CDR3 size: 14 residues. CDR1 LNHDA and CDR2 SQIVND come from the germline V gene (reference sequence).

This chain joins TRBV7-9 and TRBJ2-1, with 12 bases identical to TRBD2. Germline V gene data show CDR1 as SEHNR and CDR2 as FQNEAQ (reference sequence). V lost 2 bases, J lost 8 bases, and 7 bases stayed unmatched. The CDR3 has 16 residues. The CDR3 loop is CASSLISTSGSDEQFF. CDR3 bases: TGTGCCAGCAGCTTAATCTCGACTAGCGGGAGCGATGAGCAGTTCTTC.

The chain uses TRBV3-1 (or the pseudogene TRBV3-2) and TRBJ2-1; 16 nucleotides match TRBD2. CDR3 length: 16 residues. CDR1 and CDR2 (germline): LGHDT, YNNKEL (reference sequence). V lost 0 bases, J lost 14 bases, and 7 bases stayed unmatched. In DNA, the CDR3 is TGTGCCAGCAGCCAAGAGGCGGGACTAGCGGGGGGGCCGAAGTTCTTC. Protein: CASSQEAGLAGGPKFF.

The V gene is TRBV27, the J gene TRBJ2-7; the D gene is possibly TRBD1 (6 bases). The CDR3 runs to 13 residues. Germline V gene lookup returns CDR1 MNHEY and CDR2 SMNVEV (reference sequence). Between the trimmed V and J ends, which lost 3 bases and 1 base, there was a span of 7 bases. This CDR3 is CASSFQGSYEQYF. CDR3 in DNA: TGTGCCAGCAGTTTTCAGGGGTCCTACGAGCAGTACTTC.

The chain carries TRBV7-6 and TRBJ2-1, with 7 bases identical to TRBD2. The junction had 5 bases not matched to a gene; V was cut back by 1 base and J by 2 bases. From germline, CDR1 is SGHVS and CDR2 FNYEAQ. The CDR3 contains 16 residues. The chain's CDR3 is CASSLVAGVPYNEQFF. CDR3 in DNA: TGTGCCAGCAGCTTAGTGGCGGGAGTCCCCTACAATGAGCAGTTCTTC.

The gene calls are TRBV19 and TRBJ1-5; D remains ambiguous. CDR3 length: 17 amino acids. V was clipped by 6 bases and J by 0 bases, with 18 bases between them. Germline V gene lookup returns CDR1 LNHDA and CDR2 SQIVND (reference sequence). For the CDR3, the DNA is TGTGCCAGTAGCCCGGGGAAGGCACTATATAGCAATCAGCCCCAGCATTTT. It yields the protein CASSPGKALYSNQPQHF. The complete variable domain, with remaining parts taken from reference TRBV19 and TRBJ1-5, reads DGGITQSPKYLFRKEGQNVTLSCEQNLNHDAMYWYRQDPGQGLRLIYYSQIVNDFQKGDIAEGYSVSREKKESFPLTVTSAQKNPTAFYLCASSPGKALYSNQPQHFGDGTRLSIL.